This passage covers 7 T cell receptor beta chains from one sample sequenced in a study of T cell repertoires in cytomegalovirus infection. Via MiXCR, TCRdb re-called the reads, giving one row per CDR3 protein. The sample has about 490,000 distinct CDR3 sequences, around 10% seen once. The sample was PBMCs. These TCRs come from a human donor in good health (CMV status not recorded). Some clones in this sample may be carry-over from other donors' samples.

The chain is built from TRBV5-1 and TRBJ2-7; tentatively, D is TRBD2 (6 bases). Per germline, CDR1 SGHRS and CDR2 YFSETQ. V lost 0 bases and J 3 bases, leaving 13 bases between the germline ends. CDR3 length: 15 amino acids. The CDR3 DNA reads as TGCGCCAGCAGCTTGGTCGGGTCCGGGGGCTACGAGCAGTACTTC. Its protein is CASSLVGSGGYEQYF.

The gene calls are TRBV12-3 or TRBV12-4 and TRBJ1-5; a weak D match, TRBD1 (5 bases). This CDR3 has 13 amino acids. V dropped 7 bases and J dropped 7 bases, with 14 bases sitting between them. CDR3 in DNA: TGTGCCAGCACCCGGGAGGGGATCCAGCCCCAGCATTTT. This encodes CASTREGIQPQHF.

In this sample, this clonotype turned up many times. The chain links TRBV7-3 to TRBJ2-1; 8 bases are a match to TRBD1. The CDR3 totals 15 residues. The germline CDR1 and CDR2 sequences are SGHTA and FQGTGA. With V trimmed by 5 bases and J by 7 bases, 10 bases remained unmatched. The CDR3 is CASSTDRGTVNEQFF. The CDR3 DNA sequence: TGTGCCAGCAGCACTGACAGGGGAACGGTTAATGAGCAGTTCTTC.

This clonotype was found a few times. This chain links TRBV6-6 with TRBJ2-5; TRBD1 or TRBD2 may be the D gene (5 bases each). V lost 4 bases to trimming and J lost 2 bases, with 26 bases between them. Germline V gene sequence: CDR1 MNHNY, CDR2 SVGAGI (reference sequence). The CDR3 is 19 residues long. DNA of the CDR3: TGTGCCAGCAGTTGGGGCCTCAGGACTCCTGGGGGAATACAAGAGACCCAGTACTTC. Translated: CASSWGLRTPGGIQETQYF.

This clonotype has a handful of counts. The chain uses TRBV28 and TRBJ2-5; 10 bases agree with TRBD2. Germline assignment: CDR1 MDHEN and CDR2 SYDVKM. This CDR3 is built from 15 residues. J lost 2 bases, V lost 4 bases, and 4 bases had no gene match. CDR3 coding DNA: TGTGCCAGCAGTTGGACGGGACTAGCGCAAGAGACCCAGTACTTC. Amino acid sequence: CASSWTGLAQETQYF.

The chain carries TRBV3-1 and TRBJ2-2; 14 bases fit TRBD2. This CDR3 is built from 17 residues. The V and J ends lost 4 bases and 0 bases, in that order; junction bases with no gene match: 1. The germline CDR1 and CDR2 sequences are LGHDT and YNNKEL (reference sequence). Here the CDR3 DNA reads TGTGCCAGCAGCCGACTAGCGGGAGGGCCGAACACCGGGGAGCTGTTTTTT. Encoded protein: CASSRLAGGPNTGELFF.

This clonotype appeared many times. V usage is TRBV24-1 and J usage is TRBJ2-5, with D perhaps TRBD1 or TRBD2 (6 bases each). The CDR3 covers 13 residues. V dropped 7 bases and J dropped 5 bases, with 13 bases sitting between them. CDR1 is KGHDR and CDR2 is SFDVKD in the germline V gene. The DNA for the CDR3 is TGTGCCACCAGCAGGGGAGGCGGGGAGACCCAGTACTTC. This gives the protein CATSRGGGETQYF.